This entry lists 23 T cell receptor beta chains sequenced from one sample in a study of T cells expressing NK-cell markers. One entry per CDR3 protein, without DNA, is what TCRdb gives after re-calling the 5' RACE reads. Recorded for this sample: roughly 300,000 distinct CDR3 sequences. The sequencing sample was made of blood T cells: a sorted CD56 or NKG2C T cell subset, CD4+ or CD8+ T cells, or bulk PBMC T cells (not recorded which). The receptors originated from a woman aged 18-70 years in good health.

The chain employs TRBV12-3 or TRBV12-4 and TRBJ1-5; TCRdb reports TRBD1, a call that lacks DNA to check it against. The CDR3 extends over 16 amino acids. This CDR3 reads CASRGGQGMRNQPQHF.

CDR3: CASSKNRGNQPQHF. The chain couples TRBV16 to TRBJ1-5. This CDR3 is built from 14 residues. Germline CDR1 and CDR2: KGHSY and FQNENV.

The rearrangement links TRBV19 to TRBJ2-5. Germline V gene data show CDR1 as LNHDA and CDR2 as SQIVND (reference sequence). CDR3 length: 13 amino acids. Here the CDR3 reads CASSRQFQETQYF.

CDR3 loop: CASSTTGGKETQYF. The chain couples TRBV6-1 to TRBJ2-5; without DNA, the TCRdb call of TRBD1 cannot be checked. CDR1 MNHNS and CDR2 SASEGT come from the germline V gene. The CDR3 sequence is 14 residues long.

CDR3 sequence: CASSLGGSGQPQHF. V gene TRBV5-1 combines with J gene TRBJ1-5. The V gene's germline CDR1 is SGHRS and CDR2 YFSETQ. This CDR3 comprises 14 residues. Using reference TRBV5-1 and TRBJ1-5 for the parts outside the CDR3, the full variable domain is KAGVTQTPRYLIKTRGQQVTLSCSPISGHRSVSWYQQTPGQGLQFLFEYFSETQRNKGNFPGRFSGRQFSNSRSEMNVSTLELGDSALYLCASSLGGSGQPQHFGDGTRLSIL.

This chain connects TRBV20-1 to TRBJ2-5; no DNA is available, so the TRBD2 call from TCRdb remains unchecked. Germline CDR1 and CDR2: DFQATT and SNEGSKA (reference sequence). The CDR3 has 14 amino acids. The CDR3 protein is CSADVSGRGETQYF.

The chain uses TRBV7-2 and TRBJ2-7; TCRdb lists TRBD2, though no DNA is available to test this call. The CDR3 spans 17 residues. Germline values: CDR1 SGHTA, CDR2 FQGNSA. The CDR3 reads CASSWTGTSGRALEQYF.

The chain employs TRBV29-1 and TRBJ2-7; the TCRdb D gene call, TRBD1, has no DNA to confirm it. Germline V gene data show CDR1 as SQVTM and CDR2 as ANQGSEA. The CDR3 has 13 residues. The CDR3 sequence is CSVAPRQIYEQYF.

The chain joins TRBV5-1 to TRBJ2-5; TCRdb picks TRBD2, but there is no DNA to check that call. This CDR3 contains 11 residues. Germline V gives CDR1 SGHRS, CDR2 YFSETQ. The CDR3 sequence: CASRAEETQYF.

V is TRBV20-1 and J is TRBJ2-5; TCRdb's assignment of TRBD2 cannot be checked, as there is no DNA. Per germline, CDR1 DFQATT and CDR2 SNEGSKA (reference sequence). This CDR3 region has 11 residues. This chain's CDR3 is CSGGREETQYF.

CDR3 residues: CASSLDRGTLYNEQFF. The genes are TRBV5-6 and TRBJ2-1; TCRdb proposes TRBD1, but this gene call is untestable without DNA. Looked up from germline, CDR1 is SGHDT and CDR2 is YYEEEE. This CDR3 region has 16 residues.

The gene calls are TRBV20-1 and TRBJ2-7; TCRdb lists TRBD2, though no DNA is available to test this call. Germline V gene data show CDR1 as DFQATT and CDR2 as SNEGSKA (reference sequence). This CDR3 comprises 14 residues. CDR3 region: CSARKREPPYEQYF.

The rearrangement uses TRBV12-3 or TRBV12-4 and TRBJ2-3; with no DNA, the TCRdb D assignment of TRBD2 cannot be verified. This CDR3 spans 14 amino acids. CDR3 sequence reads: CASTTSGFQGTQYF.

This rearrangement joins TRBV4-2 to TRBJ2-3; TCRdb lists TRBD2, though no DNA is available to test this call. CDR1 is LGHNA, CDR2 YNFKEQ, per germline. The CDR3 length is 17 residues. The CDR3: CASSQEGTSGSTDTQYF.

The chain is built from TRBV20-1 and TRBJ1-3; the TCRdb D gene call, TRBD1, has no DNA to confirm it. The CDR3 length is 17 residues. Germline V lookup: CDR1 DFQATT, CDR2 SNEGSKA (reference sequence). The CDR3 loop is CSARETLGASSGNTIYF.

The rearrangement links TRBV5-1 to TRBJ1-3; without DNA, the TCRdb call of TRBD1 cannot be checked. The length of the CDR3 is 17 residues. Looked up from germline, CDR1 is SGHRS and CDR2 is YFSETQ. The CDR3 is CASSLPSRGVSGNTIYF.

CDR3 protein: CASSFEGGREKLFF. V is TRBV7-2 and J is TRBJ1-4. The germline V gene encodes CDR1 SGHTA and CDR2 FQGNSA. This CDR3 has 14 residues.

The chain has TRBV5-1 and TRBJ2-2; with no DNA, the TCRdb D assignment of TRBD2 cannot be verified. This CDR3 is 16 amino acids long. The germline V gene has CDR1 SGHRS and CDR2 YFSETQ. CDR3 in amino acids: CASRGQRELRVGELFF.

The rearrangement links TRBV12-3 or TRBV12-4 to TRBJ1-5; the D call of TRBD1 rests on TCRdb alone, since no DNA is present to check it. CDR3 length equals 15 residues. The CDR3 is CASSPRGGRQQPQHF.

The chain has TRBV5-1 and TRBJ2-2. Germline values: CDR1 SGHRS, CDR2 YFSETQ. The CDR3 is made up of 14 amino acids. The CDR3 loop reads CASTWGGTTGELFF.

This chain joins TRBV11-2 and TRBJ2-3; no DNA is available, so the TRBD2 call from TCRdb remains unchecked. Per the germline V gene, CDR1 is SGHAT and CDR2 is FQNNGV. There are 15 residues in the CDR3. CDR3 sequence: CASSLDGPSTDTQYF.

This chain uses TRBV20-1 with TRBJ2-7; the TCRdb call, TRBD1, lacks DNA for checking. The germline gives CDR1 DFQATT, CDR2 SNEGSKA (reference sequence). CDR3 length: 13 residues. The CDR3 loop is CSARSPNSYEQYF.

V usage is TRBV3-1 and J usage is TRBJ1-1; there is no DNA to check the TCRdb D call of TRBD1. CDR3 size: 12 residues. The germline V gene has CDR1 LGHDT and CDR2 YNNKEL (reference sequence). The CDR3 is CASSQPGVPAFF.